This T cell receptor beta chain was captured by sequencing in a study of T cells in localized non-small cell lung cancer. General observations from the study: Within adjacent lung there appeared a median around 55 of the top 100 tumor clones.

There are 15 residues in the CDR3. Germline loops: CDR1 SNHLY, CDR2 FYNNEI. Trimming cost V 1 base and J 0 bases, with 9 bases left between them. Some clones are missing from TCRdb's copy, which holds only in-frame ones; the method was immunoSEQ multiplex PCR. The sample gives 15,000 to 20,000 clones, roughly 90% of which show up once; 27% is in the top ten. As for this clone: Its antigen is still unknown.

The rearrangement links TRBV2 to TRBJ1-1, with D unresolved. This specimen was peripheral blood, taken before any cancer treatment. The clonotype was recovered from a female donor aged 60 or older with stage III squamous cell lung carcinoma. CDR3 DNA: TGTGCCAGCAGTGAAGGGGTCAGATTGAACACTGAAGCTTTCTTT. Translated: CASSEGVRLNTEAFF.